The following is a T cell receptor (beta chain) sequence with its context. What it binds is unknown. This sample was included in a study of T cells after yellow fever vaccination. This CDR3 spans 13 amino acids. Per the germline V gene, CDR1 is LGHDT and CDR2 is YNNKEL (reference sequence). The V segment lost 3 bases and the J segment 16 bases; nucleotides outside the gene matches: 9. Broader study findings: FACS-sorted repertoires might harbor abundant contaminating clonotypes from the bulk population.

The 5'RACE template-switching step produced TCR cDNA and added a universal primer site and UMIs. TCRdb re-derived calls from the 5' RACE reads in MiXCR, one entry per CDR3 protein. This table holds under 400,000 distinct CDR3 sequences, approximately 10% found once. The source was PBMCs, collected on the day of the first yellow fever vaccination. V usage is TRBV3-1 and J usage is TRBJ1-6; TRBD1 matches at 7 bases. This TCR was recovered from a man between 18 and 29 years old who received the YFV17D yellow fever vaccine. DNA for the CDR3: TGTGCCAGCAGCCAGACGACAGGGCCCCCACTCCACTTT. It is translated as CASSQTTGPPLHF.